This T cell receptor (beta chain) was recovered during a study of T cell responses to AZD1222 COVID-19 vaccine. Produced via immunoSEQ multiplex PCR; TCRdb's table is partial and in-frame only. The sample gives 150,000 to 200,000 clones, 90% of which show up once; about 6.5% is in the top ten. CDR1 and CDR2 from the germline V gene are MNHEY and SMNVEV (reference sequence). The CDR3 has 14 amino acids. V was clipped by 5 bases and J by 0 bases, with 9 bases between them. This chain connects TRBV27 to TRBJ2-3, with D perhaps assigned TRBD1 or TRBD2 (5 bases each). Sequenced material: peripheral blood, taken 28 days after the second AZD1222 dose. The source is an adult who received the AZD1222 COVID-19 vaccine. CDR3 DNA sequence: TGTGCCAGCAGTCTTGGGGGTAGCACAGATACGCAGTATTTT. Translating it yields CASSLGGSTDTQYF.